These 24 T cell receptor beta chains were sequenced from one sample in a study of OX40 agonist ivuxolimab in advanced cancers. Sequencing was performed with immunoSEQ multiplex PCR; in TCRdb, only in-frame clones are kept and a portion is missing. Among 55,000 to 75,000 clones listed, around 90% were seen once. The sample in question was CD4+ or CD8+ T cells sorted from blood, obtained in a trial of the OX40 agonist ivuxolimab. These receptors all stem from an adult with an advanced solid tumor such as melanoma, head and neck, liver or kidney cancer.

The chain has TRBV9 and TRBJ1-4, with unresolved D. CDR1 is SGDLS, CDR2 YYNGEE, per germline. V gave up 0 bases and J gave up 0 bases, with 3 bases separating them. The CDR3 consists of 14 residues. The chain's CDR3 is CASSVEATNEKLFF. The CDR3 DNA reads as TGTGCCAGCAGCGTAGAAGCAACTAATGAAAAACTGTTTTTT.

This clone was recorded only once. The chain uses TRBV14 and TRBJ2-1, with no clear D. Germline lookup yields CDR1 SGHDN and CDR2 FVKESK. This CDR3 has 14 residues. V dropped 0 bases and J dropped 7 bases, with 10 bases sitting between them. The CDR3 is CASSQESSINEQFF. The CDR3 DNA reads TGTGCCAGCAGCCAAGAATCCAGTATAAATGAGCAGTTCTTC.

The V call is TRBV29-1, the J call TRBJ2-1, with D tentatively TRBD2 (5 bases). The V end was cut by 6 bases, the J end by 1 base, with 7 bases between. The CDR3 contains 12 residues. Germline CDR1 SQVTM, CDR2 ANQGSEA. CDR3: CSVGDSYNEQFF. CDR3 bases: TGCAGCGTCGGGGATTCCTACAATGAGCAGTTCTTC.

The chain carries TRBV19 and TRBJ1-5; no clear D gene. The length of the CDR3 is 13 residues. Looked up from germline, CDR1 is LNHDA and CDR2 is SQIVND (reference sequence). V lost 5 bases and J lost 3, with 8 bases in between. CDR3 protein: CASSPDLNQPQHF. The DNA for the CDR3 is TGTGCCAGTAGTCCGGACCTCAATCAGCCCCAGCATTTT.

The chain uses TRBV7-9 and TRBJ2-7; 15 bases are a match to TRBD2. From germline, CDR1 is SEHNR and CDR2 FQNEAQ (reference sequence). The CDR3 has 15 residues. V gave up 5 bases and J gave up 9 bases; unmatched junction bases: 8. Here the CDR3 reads CASSRGLAGGSGQYF. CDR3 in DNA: TGTGCCAGCAGCCGGGGACTAGCGGGGGGATCCGGGCAGTACTTC.

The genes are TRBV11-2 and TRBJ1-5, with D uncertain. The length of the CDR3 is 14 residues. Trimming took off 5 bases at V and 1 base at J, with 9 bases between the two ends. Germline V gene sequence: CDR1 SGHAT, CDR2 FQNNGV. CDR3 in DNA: TGTGCCAGCAGCGAGGGAAGGAGCAATCAGCCCCAGCATTTT. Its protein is CASSEGRSNQPQHF.

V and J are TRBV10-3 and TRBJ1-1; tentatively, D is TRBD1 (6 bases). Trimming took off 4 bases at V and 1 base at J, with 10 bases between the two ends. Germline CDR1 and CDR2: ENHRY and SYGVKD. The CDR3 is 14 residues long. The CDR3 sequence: CAISGQASNTEAFF. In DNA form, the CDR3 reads TGTGCCATCAGTGGACAGGCCTCGAACACTGAAGCTTTCTTT.

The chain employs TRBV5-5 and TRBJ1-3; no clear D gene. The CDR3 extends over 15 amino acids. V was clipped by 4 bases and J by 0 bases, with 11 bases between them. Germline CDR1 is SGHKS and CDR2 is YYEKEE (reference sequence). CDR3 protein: CASSPDSYSGNTIYF. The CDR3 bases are TGTGCCAGCAGCCCGGACTCCTACTCTGGAAACACCATATATTTT.

DNA of the CDR3: TGTGCCAGCAGCCTCCTTCTCGAGCAGTACTTC. It codes for CASSLLLEQYF. The rearrangement uses TRBV7-9 and TRBJ2-7; no clear D. V lost 5 bases and J lost 6, with 8 bases in between. The germline gives CDR1 SEHNR, CDR2 FQNEAQ (reference sequence). The CDR3 extends over 11 amino acids. Full variable domain (rest looked up from reference TRBV7-9 and TRBJ2-7): DTGVSQNPRHKITKRGQNVTFRCDPISEHNRLYWYRQTLGQGPEFLTYFQNEAQLEKSRLLSDRFSAERPKGSFSTLEIQRTEQGDSAMYLCASSLLLEQYFGPGTRLTVT.

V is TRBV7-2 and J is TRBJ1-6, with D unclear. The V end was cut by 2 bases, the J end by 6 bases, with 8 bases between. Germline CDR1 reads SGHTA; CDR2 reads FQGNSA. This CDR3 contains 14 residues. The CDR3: CASSLLGPNSPLHF. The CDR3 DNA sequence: TGTGCCAGCAGCTTACTCGGCCCTAATTCACCCCTCCACTTT.

The CDR3 here is CASWAPGGFNTF. CDR3 coding DNA: TGTGCCAGCTGGGCTCCCGGGGGATTTAACACCTTC. The chain links TRBV6-5 to TRBJ1-2; tentatively, D is TRBD1 (5 bases). Trimming took 8 bases from V and 12 from J, leaving 19 bases between them. The CDR3 totals 12 residues. The germline CDR1 and CDR2 sequences are MNHEY and SVGAGI.

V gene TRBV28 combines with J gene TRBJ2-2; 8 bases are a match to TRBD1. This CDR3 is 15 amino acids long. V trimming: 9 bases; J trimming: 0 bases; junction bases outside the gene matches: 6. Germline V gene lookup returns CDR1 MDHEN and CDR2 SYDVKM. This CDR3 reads CASAGQGSNTGELFF. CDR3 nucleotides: TGTGCCAGTGCTGGACAGGGATCGAACACCGGGGAGCTGTTTTTT.

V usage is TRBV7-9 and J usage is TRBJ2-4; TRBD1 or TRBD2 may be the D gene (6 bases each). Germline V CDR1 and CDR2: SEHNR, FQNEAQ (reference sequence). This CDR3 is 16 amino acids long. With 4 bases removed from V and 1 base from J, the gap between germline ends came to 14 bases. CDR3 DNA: TGTGCCAGCAGCTCGCTGGGGGCGGGGGCCAAAAACATTCAGTACTTC. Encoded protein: CASSSLGAGAKNIQYF.

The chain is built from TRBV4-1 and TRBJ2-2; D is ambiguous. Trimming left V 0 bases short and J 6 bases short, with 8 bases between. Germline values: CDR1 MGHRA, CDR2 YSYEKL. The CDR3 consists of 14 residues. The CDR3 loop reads CASSQDPQSGELFF. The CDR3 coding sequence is TGCGCCAGCAGCCAAGATCCCCAGTCCGGGGAGCTGTTTTTT.

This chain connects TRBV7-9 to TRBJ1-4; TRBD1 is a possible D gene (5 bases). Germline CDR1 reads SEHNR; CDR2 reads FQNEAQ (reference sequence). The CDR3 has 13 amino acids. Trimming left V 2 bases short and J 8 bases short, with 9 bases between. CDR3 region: CASSLNGGEKLFF. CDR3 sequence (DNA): TGTGCCAGCAGCTTAAATGGGGGGGAAAAACTGTTTTTT.

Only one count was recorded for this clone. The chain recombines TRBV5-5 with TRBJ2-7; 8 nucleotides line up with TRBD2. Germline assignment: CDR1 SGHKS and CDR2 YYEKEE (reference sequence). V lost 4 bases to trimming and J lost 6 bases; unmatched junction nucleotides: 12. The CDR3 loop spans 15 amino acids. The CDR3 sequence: CASSPSGLARGEQYF. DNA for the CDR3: TGTGCCAGCAGCCCCTCTGGACTAGCACGGGGCGAGCAGTACTTC.

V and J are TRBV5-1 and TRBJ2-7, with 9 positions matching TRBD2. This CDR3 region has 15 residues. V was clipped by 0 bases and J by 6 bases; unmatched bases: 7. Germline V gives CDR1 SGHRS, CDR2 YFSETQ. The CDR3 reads CASSLVISGSGEQYF. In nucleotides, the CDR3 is TGCGCCAGCAGCTTGGTTATTAGCGGGAGTGGCGAGCAGTACTTC. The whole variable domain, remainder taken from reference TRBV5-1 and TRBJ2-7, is KAGVTQTPRYLIKTRGQQVTLSCSPISGHRSVSWYQQTPGQGLQFLFEYFSETQRNKGNFPGRFSGRQFSNSRSEMNVSTLELGDSALYLCASSLVISGSGEQYFGPGTRLTVT.

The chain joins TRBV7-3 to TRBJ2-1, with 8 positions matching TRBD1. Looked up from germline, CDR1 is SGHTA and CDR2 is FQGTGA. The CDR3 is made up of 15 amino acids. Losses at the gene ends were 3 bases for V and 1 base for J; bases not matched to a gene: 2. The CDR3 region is CASSFDRGSYNEQFF. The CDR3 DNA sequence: TGTGCCAGCAGCTTCGACAGGGGATCCTACAATGAGCAGTTCTTC.

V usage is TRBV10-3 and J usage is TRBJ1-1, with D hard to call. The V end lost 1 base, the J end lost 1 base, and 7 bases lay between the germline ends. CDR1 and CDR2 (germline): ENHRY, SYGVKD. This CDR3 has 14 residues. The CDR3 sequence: CAISEYGRNTEAFF. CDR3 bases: TGTGCCATCAGTGAGTATGGAAGGAACACTGAAGCTTTCTTT.

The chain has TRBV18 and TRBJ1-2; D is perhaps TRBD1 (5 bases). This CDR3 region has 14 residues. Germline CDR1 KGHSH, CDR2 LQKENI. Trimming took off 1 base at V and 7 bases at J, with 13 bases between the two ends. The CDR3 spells CASSPRDLAPGYTF. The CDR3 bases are TGTGCCAGCTCACCACGGGACCTCGCCCCTGGCTACACCTTC.

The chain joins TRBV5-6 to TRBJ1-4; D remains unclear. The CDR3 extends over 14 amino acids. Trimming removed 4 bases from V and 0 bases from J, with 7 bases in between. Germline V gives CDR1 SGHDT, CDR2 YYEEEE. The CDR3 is CASSQSATNEKLFF. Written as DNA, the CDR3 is TGTGCCAGCAGCCAGAGTGCAACTAATGAAAAACTGTTTTTT.

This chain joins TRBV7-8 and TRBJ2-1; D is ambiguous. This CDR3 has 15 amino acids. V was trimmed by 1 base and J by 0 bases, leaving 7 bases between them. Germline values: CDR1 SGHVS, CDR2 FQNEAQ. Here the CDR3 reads CASSLGPLSYNEQFF. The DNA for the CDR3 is TGTGCCAGCAGCTTAGGACCCCTCTCCTACAATGAGCAGTTCTTC.

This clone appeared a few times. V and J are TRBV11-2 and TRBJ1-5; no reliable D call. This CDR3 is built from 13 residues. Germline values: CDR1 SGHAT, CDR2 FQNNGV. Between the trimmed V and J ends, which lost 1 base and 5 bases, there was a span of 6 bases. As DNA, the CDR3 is TGTGCCAGCAGCTTAGGTACGGATCAGCCCCAGCATTTT. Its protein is CASSLGTDQPQHF.

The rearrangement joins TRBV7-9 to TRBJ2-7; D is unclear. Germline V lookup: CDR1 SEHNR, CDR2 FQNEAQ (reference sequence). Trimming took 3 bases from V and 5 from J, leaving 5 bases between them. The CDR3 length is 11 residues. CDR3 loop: CASSFQDEQYF. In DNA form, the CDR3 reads TGTGCCAGCAGCTTTCAAGACGAGCAGTACTTC.